This T cell receptor beta chain was sequenced for a study of blood T cell repertoires in COVID-19. The wider study: The origin of the acute and convalescent COVID-19 samples was the United States, Italy and Spain. In each case, the material was cDNA or gDNA derived from T cells, B-cell-depleted T cells, or PBMCs.

Enrollment of patients from Seattle took place during active infection, with longitudinal follow-up. The protocol was immunoSEQ multiplex PCR, while the TCRdb copy is restricted to in-frame clones and leaves out a portion. The table lists some 130,000 clones, 90% of them singletons, with 4% to 5% in the top ten. Germline CDR1 KGHDR, CDR2 SFDVKD. The CDR3 runs to 15 residues. Germline trimming cut 7 bases from V and 8 bases from J; bases unmatched to any gene: 5. This sequence joins TRBV24-1 and TRBJ2-2, with TRBD2 matching over 14 bases. The receptor was isolated from a man aged 55 to 70 with COVID-19, enrolled during active disease. Source material: peripheral blood. In nucleotides, the CDR3 is TGTGCCACCAGGGGGACTAGCGGGAGCGGAGGGGAGCTGTTTTTT. Protein product: CATRGTSGSGGELFF.